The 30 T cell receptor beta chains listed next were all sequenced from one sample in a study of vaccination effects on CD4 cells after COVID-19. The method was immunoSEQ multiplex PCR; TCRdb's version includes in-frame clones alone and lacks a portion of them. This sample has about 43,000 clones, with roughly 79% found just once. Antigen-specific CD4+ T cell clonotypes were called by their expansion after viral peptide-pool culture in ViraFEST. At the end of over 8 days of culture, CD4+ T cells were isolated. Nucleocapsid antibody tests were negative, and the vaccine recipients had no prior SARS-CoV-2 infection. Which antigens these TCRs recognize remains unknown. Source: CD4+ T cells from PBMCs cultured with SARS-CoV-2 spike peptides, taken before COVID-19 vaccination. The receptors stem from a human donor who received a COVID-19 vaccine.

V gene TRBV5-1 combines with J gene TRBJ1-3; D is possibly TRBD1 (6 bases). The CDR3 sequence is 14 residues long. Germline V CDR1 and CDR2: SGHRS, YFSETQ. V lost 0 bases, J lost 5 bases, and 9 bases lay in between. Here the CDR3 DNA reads TGCGCCAGCAGCTTGGACACAGGGAGAAACACCATATATTTT. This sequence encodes CASSLDTGRNTIYF.

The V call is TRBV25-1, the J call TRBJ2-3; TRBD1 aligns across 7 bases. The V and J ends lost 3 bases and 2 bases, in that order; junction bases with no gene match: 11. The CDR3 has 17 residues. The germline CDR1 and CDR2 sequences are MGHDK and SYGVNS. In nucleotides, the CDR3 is TGTGCCAGCAGTGATGTCGACAGGGAAATTCACACAGATACGCAGTATTTT. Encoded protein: CASSDVDREIHTDTQYF.

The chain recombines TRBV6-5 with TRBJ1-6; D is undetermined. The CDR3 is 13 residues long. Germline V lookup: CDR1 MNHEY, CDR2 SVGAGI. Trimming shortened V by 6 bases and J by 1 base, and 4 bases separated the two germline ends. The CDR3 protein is CASRPSYNSPLHF. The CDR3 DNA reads TGTGCCAGCAGACCATCCTATAATTCACCCCTCCACTTT.

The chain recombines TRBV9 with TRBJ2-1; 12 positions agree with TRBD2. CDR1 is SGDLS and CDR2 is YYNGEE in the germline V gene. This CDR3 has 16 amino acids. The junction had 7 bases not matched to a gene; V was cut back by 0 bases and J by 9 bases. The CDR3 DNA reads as TGTGCCAGCAGCGTAGGGGCTAGCGGGGGGGCCAGTGAGCAGTTCTTC. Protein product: CASSVGASGGASEQFF.

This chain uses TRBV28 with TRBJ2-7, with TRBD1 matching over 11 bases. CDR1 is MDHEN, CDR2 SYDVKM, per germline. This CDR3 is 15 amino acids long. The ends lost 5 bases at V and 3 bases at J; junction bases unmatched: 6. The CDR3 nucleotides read TGTGCCAGCAGTATGGGGGGGACAGGGGGCTACGAGCAGTACGTC. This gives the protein CASSMGGTGGYEQYV.

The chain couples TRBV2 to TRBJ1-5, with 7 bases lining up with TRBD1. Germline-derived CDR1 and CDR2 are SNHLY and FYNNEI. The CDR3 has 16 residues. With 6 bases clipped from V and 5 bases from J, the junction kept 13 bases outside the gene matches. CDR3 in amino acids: CASSQAGQARDQPQHF. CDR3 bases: TGTGCCAGCAGCCAAGCCGGACAGGCCCGAGATCAGCCCCAGCATTTT.

CDR3 sequence reads: CASSQGQGYTGELFF. Here the CDR3 DNA reads TGTGCCAGCAGCCAGGGACAGGGGTACACCGGGGAGCTGTTTTTT. This sequence joins TRBV7-9 and TRBJ2-2; 10 bases match TRBD1. The germline V gene has CDR1 SEHNR and CDR2 FQNEAQ (reference sequence). CDR3 length equals 15 residues. The V gene end was trimmed by 5 bases and the J gene end by 3 bases; junction bases not matched to a gene: 3.

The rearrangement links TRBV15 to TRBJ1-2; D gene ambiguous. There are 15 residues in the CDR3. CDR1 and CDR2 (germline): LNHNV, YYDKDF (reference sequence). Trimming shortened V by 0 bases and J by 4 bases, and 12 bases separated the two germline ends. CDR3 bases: TGTGCCACCAGCAGAGATTCGGACGTACTCTATGGCTACACCTTC. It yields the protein CATSRDSDVLYGYTF.

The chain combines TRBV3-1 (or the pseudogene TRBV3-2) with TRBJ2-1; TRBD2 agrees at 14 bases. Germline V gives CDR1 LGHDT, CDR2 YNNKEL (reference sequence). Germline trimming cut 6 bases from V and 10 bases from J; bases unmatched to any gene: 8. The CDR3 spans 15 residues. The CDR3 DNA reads TGTGCCAGCAGTCCTGGACTAGCGGGGGGTAGCGAGCAGTTCTTC. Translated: CASSPGLAGGSEQFF.

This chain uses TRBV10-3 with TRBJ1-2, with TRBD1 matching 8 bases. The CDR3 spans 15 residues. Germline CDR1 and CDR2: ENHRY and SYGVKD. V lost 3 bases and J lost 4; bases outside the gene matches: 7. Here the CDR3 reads CAISDMVGQGYGYTF. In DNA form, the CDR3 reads TGTGCCATCAGTGATATGGTCGGACAGGGCTATGGCTACACCTTC.

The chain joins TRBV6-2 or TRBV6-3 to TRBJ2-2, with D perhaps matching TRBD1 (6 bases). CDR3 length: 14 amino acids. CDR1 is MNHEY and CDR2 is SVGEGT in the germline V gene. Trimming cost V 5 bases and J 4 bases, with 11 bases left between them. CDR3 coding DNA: TGTGCCAGCAGTAGCAACAGGGTCACCGGGGAGCTGTTTTTT. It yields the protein CASSSNRVTGELFF.

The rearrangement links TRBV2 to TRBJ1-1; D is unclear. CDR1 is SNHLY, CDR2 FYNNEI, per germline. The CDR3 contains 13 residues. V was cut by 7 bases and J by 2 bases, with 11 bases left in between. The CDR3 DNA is TGTGCCAGCAAAACCAACCGAAACACTGAAGCTTTCTTT. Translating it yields CASKTNRNTEAFF.

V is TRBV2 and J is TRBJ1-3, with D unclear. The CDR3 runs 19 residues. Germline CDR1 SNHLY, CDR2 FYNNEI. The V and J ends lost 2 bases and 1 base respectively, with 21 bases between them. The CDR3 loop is CASSELVGSTPSSGNTIYF. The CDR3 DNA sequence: TGTGCCAGCAGTGAACTTGTAGGGAGCACACCTAGTTCTGGAAACACCATATATTTT.

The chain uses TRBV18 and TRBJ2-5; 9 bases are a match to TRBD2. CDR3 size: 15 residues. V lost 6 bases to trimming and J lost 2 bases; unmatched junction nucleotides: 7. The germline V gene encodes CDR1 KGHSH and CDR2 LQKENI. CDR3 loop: CASSTLAGEQETQYF. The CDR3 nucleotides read TGTGCCAGCTCCACGTTAGCGGGGGAGCAAGAGACCCAGTACTTC.

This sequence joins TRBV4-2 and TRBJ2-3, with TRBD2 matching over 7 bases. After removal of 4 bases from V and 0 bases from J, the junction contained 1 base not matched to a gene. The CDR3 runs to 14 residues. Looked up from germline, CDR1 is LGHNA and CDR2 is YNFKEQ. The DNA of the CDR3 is TGTGCCAGCAGCCCCGGGGGGAGCACAGATACGCAGTATTTT. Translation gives CASSPGGSTDTQYF.

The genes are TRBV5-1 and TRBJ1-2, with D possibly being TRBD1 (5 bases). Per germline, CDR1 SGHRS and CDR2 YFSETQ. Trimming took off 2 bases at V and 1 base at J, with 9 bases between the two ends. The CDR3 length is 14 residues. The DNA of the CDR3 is TGCGCCAGCAGCTTTCAGGGCAGTAACTATGGCTACACCTTC. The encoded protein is CASSFQGSNYGYTF.

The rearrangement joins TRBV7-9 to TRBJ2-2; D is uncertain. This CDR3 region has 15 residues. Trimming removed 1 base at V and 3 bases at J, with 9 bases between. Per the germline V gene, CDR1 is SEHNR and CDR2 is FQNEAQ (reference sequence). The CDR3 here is CASSLVGAHTGELFF. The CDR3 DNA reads TGTGCCAGCAGCTTAGTCGGAGCCCACACCGGGGAGCTGTTTTTT.

For the CDR3, the DNA is TGTGCCAGCAGAGCCACTATAAGTGCCGGGGAGCTGTTTTTT. Translated: CASRATISAGELFF. The chain joins TRBV6-6 to TRBJ2-2; D is ambiguous. V was cut by 6 bases and J by 6 bases, with 14 bases left in between. CDR3 length: 14 amino acids. Germline CDR1 reads MNHNY; CDR2 reads SVGAGI (reference sequence).

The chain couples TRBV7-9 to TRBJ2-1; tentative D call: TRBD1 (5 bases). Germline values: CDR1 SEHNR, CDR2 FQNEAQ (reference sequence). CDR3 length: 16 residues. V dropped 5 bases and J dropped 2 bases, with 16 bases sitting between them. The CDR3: CASSPPQGTTYNEQFF. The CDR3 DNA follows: TGTGCCAGCAGCCCTCCCCAGGGAACCACCTACAATGAGCAGTTCTTC.

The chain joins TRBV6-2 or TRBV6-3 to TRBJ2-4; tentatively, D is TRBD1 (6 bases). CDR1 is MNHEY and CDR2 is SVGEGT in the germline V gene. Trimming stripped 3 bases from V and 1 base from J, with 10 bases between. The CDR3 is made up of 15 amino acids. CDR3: CASSYQGSAKNIQYF. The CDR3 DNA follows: TGTGCCAGCAGTTATCAGGGGAGTGCCAAAAACATTCAGTACTTC.

In DNA form, the CDR3 reads TGTGCCAGCAGCTACTTGGGGGAGACTGCTGAAGCTTTCTTT. This codes for CASSYLGETAEAFF. J is TRBJ1-1 and V is TRBV7-3; D possibly corresponds to TRBD1 (5 bases). The CDR3 covers 14 residues. The V end was cut by 4 bases, the J end by 6 bases, with 15 bases between. Germline CDR1 is SGHTA and CDR2 is FQGTGA.

CDR3 protein: CASRGGQRWEKLFF. The CDR3, as DNA: TGTGCCAGCAGGGGAGGACAGAGATGGGAAAAACTGTTTTTT. The chain uses TRBV3-1 (or the pseudogene TRBV3-2) and TRBJ1-4; a weak D match, TRBD1 (6 bases). This CDR3 is 14 amino acids long. Trimming pared 6 bases from V and 8 bases from J, leaving 16 bases between. Germline CDR1 is LGHDT and CDR2 is YNNKEL (reference sequence).

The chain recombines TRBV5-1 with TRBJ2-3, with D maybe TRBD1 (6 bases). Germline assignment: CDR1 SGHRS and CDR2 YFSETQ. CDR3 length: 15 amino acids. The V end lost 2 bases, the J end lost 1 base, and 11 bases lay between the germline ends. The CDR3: CASSFQGKGTDTQYF. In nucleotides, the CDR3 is TGCGCCAGCAGCTTTCAGGGGAAGGGCACAGATACGCAGTATTTT.

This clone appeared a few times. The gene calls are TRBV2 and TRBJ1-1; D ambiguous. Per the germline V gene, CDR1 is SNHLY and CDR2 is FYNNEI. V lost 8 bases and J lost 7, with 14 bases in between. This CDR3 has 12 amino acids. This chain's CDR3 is CASSMGRIEAFF. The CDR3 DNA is TGTGCCAGCTCGATGGGTAGGATTGAAGCTTTCTTT.

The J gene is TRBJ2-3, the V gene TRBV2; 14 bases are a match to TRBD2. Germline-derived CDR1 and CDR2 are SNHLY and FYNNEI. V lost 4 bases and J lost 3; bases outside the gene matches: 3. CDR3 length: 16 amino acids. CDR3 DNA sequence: TGTGCCAGCAGTGGAGGGACTAGCGGGGGAACAGATACGCAGTATTTT. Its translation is CASSGGTSGGTDTQYF.

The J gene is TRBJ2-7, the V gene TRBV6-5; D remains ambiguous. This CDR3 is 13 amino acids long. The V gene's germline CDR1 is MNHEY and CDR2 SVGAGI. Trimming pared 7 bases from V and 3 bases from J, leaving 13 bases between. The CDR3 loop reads CASNKGGYYEQYV. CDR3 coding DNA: TGTGCCAGCAATAAGGGCGGATACTACGAGCAGTACGTC.

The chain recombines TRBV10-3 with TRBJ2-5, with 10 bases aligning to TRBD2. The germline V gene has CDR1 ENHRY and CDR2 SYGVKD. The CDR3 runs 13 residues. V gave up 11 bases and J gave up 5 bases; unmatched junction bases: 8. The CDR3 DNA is TGTGCCTCCAATATAGCGGGGGGTGAGACCCAGTACTTC. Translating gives CASNIAGGETQYF.

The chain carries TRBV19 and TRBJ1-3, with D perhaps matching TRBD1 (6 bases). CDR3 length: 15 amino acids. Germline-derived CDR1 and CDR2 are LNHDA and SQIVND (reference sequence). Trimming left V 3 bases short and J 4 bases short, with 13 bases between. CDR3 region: CASSIDGGGGNTIYF. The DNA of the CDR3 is TGTGCCAGTAGTATTGACGGGGGCGGAGGAAACACCATATATTTT.

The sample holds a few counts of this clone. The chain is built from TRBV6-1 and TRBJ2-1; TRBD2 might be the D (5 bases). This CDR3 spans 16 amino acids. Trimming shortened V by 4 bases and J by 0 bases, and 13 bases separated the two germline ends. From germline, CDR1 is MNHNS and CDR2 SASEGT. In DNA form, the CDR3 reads TGTGCCAGCAGTGTAAGGACGGGAAGCTCCTACAATGAGCAGTTCTTC. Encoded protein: CASSVRTGSSYNEQFF.

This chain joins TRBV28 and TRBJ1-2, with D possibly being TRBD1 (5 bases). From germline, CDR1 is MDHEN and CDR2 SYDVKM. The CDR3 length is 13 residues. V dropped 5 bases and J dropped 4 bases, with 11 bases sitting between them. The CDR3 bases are TGTGCCAGCAGTACCGGGACCCTCTATGGCTACACCTTC. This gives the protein CASSTGTLYGYTF.